Presented here are 17 T cell receptor beta chains from one specimen sequenced in a study of control samples from healthy donors and cancer patients. Profiling relied on immunoSEQ multiplex PCR, and the TCRdb table lists in-frame clones only, not all of them. The data show just under 60,000 clones, under 95% seen once. Sequencing was performed on PBMCs. Source of these receptors: a man aged 35 to 55 with colorectal cancer.

The rearrangement joins TRBV4-1 to TRBJ1-2; D gene ambiguous. The germline V gene encodes CDR1 MGHRA and CDR2 YSYEKL. With 3 bases removed from V and 1 base from J, the gap between germline ends came to 9 bases. This CDR3 spans 14 amino acids. Here the CDR3 DNA reads TGCGCCAGCAGCCATCTGGAGATTAACTATGGCTACACCTTC. It codes for CASSHLEINYGYTF.

This clone was observed a single time. The V call is TRBV19, the J call TRBJ1-1; 9 positions agree with TRBD1. V gave up 3 bases and J gave up 11 bases; unmatched junction bases: 10. CDR3 size: 14 residues. The germline V gene encodes CDR1 LNHDA and CDR2 SQIVND (reference sequence). Written as DNA, the CDR3 is TGTGCCAGTAGTATGGGGACAGGGAATCGGAGGGCTTTCTTT. Its translation: CASSMGTGNRRAFF.

The V gene is TRBV9, the J gene TRBJ1-1; D gene ambiguous. Germline loops: CDR1 SGDLS, CDR2 YYNGEE. Trimming removed 0 bases at V and 5 bases at J, with 8 bases between. This CDR3 region has 13 residues. The CDR3, as DNA: TGTGCCAGCAGCGTAGCCACATTTACTGAAGCTTTCTTT. Translation gives CASSVATFTEAFF.

Comment on this clone: This sample includes further DNA sequences coding for the same CDR3. The chain uses TRBV5-1 and TRBJ2-7; 10 bases are a match to TRBD1. CDR3 size: 15 residues. CDR1 and CDR2 from the germline V gene are SGHRS and YFSETQ. V was pared by 0 bases and J by 5 bases, with 5 bases of the junction left unmatched. Here the CDR3 DNA reads TGCGCCAGCAGCTTGGAGGGGGACAGGGGCCACGAGCAGTACTTC. This gives the protein CASSLEGDRGHEQYF.

Note on this clone: One end of the junction does not line up with germline, which may come from a read error. The chain uses TRBV10-3 and TRBJ2-6, with D possibly matching TRBD1 (5 bases). Germline CDR1 reads ENHRY; CDR2 reads SYGVKD. This CDR3 is 15 amino acids long. The CDR3 protein is CAISESPSGANVLTF. The CDR3 nucleotides are TGTGCCATCAGTGAGTCGCCCTCTGGGGCCAACGTCCTGACTTTT.

This clone has just one count. The J gene is TRBJ2-3, the V gene TRBV3-1 (or the pseudogene TRBV3-2); D is perhaps TRBD2 (6 bases). V lost 1 base and J 13 bases, leaving 15 bases between the germline ends. The CDR3 is 13 residues long. From germline, CDR1 is LGHDT and CDR2 YNNKEL (reference sequence). The CDR3 here is CASSQAGTGTEYF. The CDR3 DNA reads TGTGCCAGCAGCCAAGCGGGGACGGGGACTGAGTATTTT.

V gene TRBV6-5 combines with J gene TRBJ1-2, with 7 bases matching TRBD1. Germline CDR1 is MNHEY and CDR2 is SVGAGI. There are 13 residues in the CDR3. V trimming: 10 bases; J trimming: 3 bases; junction bases outside the gene matches: 8. CDR3 region: CATRGQVYYGYTF. DNA of the CDR3: TGTGCCACCAGAGGACAGGTGTACTATGGCTACACCTTC.

The chain has TRBV11-2 and TRBJ2-3, with D maybe TRBD2 (5 bases). Germline assignment: CDR1 SGHAT and CDR2 FQNNGV. Deletions cut 4 bases from V and 5 bases from J, with 19 bases between. The CDR3 is made up of 16 amino acids. The CDR3 here is CASSSTGQRGRDTQYF. In DNA form, the CDR3 reads TGTGCCAGCAGCTCGACTGGGCAACGGGGTAGAGATACGCAGTATTTT.

The chain carries TRBV19 and TRBJ2-1; 9 nucleotides match TRBD1. Germline V gene sequence: CDR1 LNHDA, CDR2 SQIVND (reference sequence). The CDR3 runs 15 residues. J was trimmed by 7 bases and V by 5 bases; bases with no gene match: 9. The CDR3 sequence: CASSYTGTGPNEQFF. DNA of the CDR3: TGTGCCAGTAGTTACACCGGGACAGGGCCAAATGAGCAGTTCTTC.

There are a few counts of this clone. V gene TRBV6-2 or TRBV6-3 combines with J gene TRBJ2-1; either TRBD1 or TRBD2 may supply D (6 bases each). Germline CDR1 reads MNHEY; CDR2 reads SVGEGT. Trimming removed 0 bases from V and 5 bases from J, with 14 bases in between. The CDR3 sequence is 16 residues long. CDR3 nucleotides: TGTGCCAGCAGTTACTCGCGGGGCGCAGGGGACAATGAGCAGTTCTTC. Translating it yields CASSYSRGAGDNEQFF.

This chain links TRBV20-1 with TRBJ2-1; weak D call: TRBD1 (6 bases). The germline V and J ends were trimmed by 3 bases and 1 base, with 10 bases remaining between them. Germline CDR1 DFQATT, CDR2 SNEGSKA (reference sequence). This CDR3 is built from 14 residues. The CDR3: CSASRGNSYNEQFF. In DNA, the CDR3 is TGCAGTGCTAGTAGGGGGAATTCCTACAATGAGCAGTTCTTC.

The genes are TRBV5-1 and TRBJ1-1; D is unclear. The ends were cut back, 0 bases at V and 2 bases at J, with 8 bases in the middle. Germline CDR1 reads SGHRS; CDR2 reads YFSETQ. This CDR3 spans 14 amino acids. For the CDR3, the DNA is TGCGCCAGCAGCTTGGATCGGGGTAACACTGAAGCTTTCTTT. As protein: CASSLDRGNTEAFF. Using reference TRBV5-1 and TRBJ1-1 for the parts outside the CDR3, the full variable domain is KAGVTQTPRYLIKTRGQQVTLSCSPISGHRSVSWYQQTPGQGLQFLFEYFSETQRNKGNFPGRFSGRQFSNSRSEMNVSTLELGDSALYLCASSLDRGNTEAFFGQGTRLTVV.

This clone was counted only a few times. V gene TRBV18 combines with J gene TRBJ1-6; 7 positions match TRBD1. The germline V gene has CDR1 KGHSH and CDR2 LQKENI. Unmatched junction bases numbered 6, after V lost 3 bases and J lost 10 bases. The CDR3 has 14 amino acids. The CDR3: CASSPDRKGSPLHF. CDR3 nucleotide sequence: TGTGCCAGCTCACCGGACAGGAAGGGATCACCCCTCCACTTT.

V is TRBV9 and J is TRBJ2-2; perhaps TRBD2 as D (6 bases). Trimming removed 4 bases at V and 7 bases at J, with 14 bases between. CDR3 length: 14 residues. Germline V CDR1 and CDR2: SGDLS, YYNGEE. CDR3 in amino acids: CASSLPNSGGELFF. The DNA of the CDR3 is TGTGCCAGCAGCCTTCCGAATAGCGGCGGGGAGCTGTTTTTT.

The chain couples TRBV19 to TRBJ1-2, with no clear D. CDR3 size: 13 residues. Trimming took off 9 bases at V and 6 bases at J, with 17 bases between the two ends. CDR1 and CDR2 (germline): LNHDA, SQIVND (reference sequence). CDR3 in amino acids: CASRPTGLHGYTF. In DNA form, the CDR3 reads TGTGCCAGCCGCCCTACGGGGTTGCATGGCTACACCTTC.

This sequence joins TRBV12-3 or TRBV12-4 and TRBJ2-7; TRBD1 aligns across 7 bases. This CDR3 contains 13 residues. The V gene end was trimmed by 5 bases and the J gene end by 7 bases; junction bases not matched to a gene: 8. Here the CDR3 DNA reads TGTGCCAGCAGTGAACAGGGGTTGGGGGAGCAGTACTTC. Translating it yields CASSEQGLGEQYF.

The chain recombines TRBV13 with TRBJ1-3; 7 bases line up with TRBD1. J lost 0 bases, V lost 6 bases, and 11 bases had no gene match. The germline V gene encodes CDR1 PRHDT and CDR2 FYEKMQ (reference sequence). The CDR3 runs to 17 residues. CDR3 sequence (DNA): TGTGCCAGCAGGGTACGGGGGACAGTGGGCTCTGGAAACACCATATATTTT. Protein product: CASRVRGTVGSGNTIYF.